This T cell receptor (beta chain) was sequenced for a study of control samples from healthy donors and cancer patients. This clone was seen only once. Germline V gene sequence: CDR1 KGHDR, CDR2 SFDVKD. This CDR3 contains 15 residues. The ends lost 3 bases at V and 2 bases at J; junction bases unmatched: 3. Only in-frame clones appear in the TCRdb table, and some are missing; sequencing was by immunoSEQ multiplex PCR. The sample lists 150,000 to 200,000 clones, 88% occurring once. The V gene is TRBV24-1, the J gene TRBJ1-2; 9 nucleotides agree with TRBD1. The sequence was obtained from a man between 18 and 35 years old in good health. Source material: blood. The CDR3 here is CATSDPGQGNYGYTF. The CDR3 nucleotides read TGTGCCACCAGTGATCCCGGACAGGGGAACTATGGCTACACCTTC.